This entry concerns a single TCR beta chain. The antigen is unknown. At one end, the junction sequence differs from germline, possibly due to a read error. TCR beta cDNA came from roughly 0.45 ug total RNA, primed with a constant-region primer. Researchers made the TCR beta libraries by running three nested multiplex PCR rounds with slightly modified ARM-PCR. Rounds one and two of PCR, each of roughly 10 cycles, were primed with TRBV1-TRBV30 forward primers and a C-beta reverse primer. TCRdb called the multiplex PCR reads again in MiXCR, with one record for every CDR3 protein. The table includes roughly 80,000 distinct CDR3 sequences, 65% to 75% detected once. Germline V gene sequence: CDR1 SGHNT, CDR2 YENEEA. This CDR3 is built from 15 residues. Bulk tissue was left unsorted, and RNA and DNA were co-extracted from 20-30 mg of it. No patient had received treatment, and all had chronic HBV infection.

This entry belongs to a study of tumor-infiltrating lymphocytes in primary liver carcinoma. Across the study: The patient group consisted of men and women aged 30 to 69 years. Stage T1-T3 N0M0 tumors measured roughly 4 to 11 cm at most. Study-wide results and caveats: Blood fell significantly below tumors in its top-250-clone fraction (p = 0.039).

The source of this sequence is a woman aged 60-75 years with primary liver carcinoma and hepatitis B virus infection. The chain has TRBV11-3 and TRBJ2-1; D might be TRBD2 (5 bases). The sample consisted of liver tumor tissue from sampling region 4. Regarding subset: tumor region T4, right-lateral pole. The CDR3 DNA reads TGTGCGAGCAGCTCGGCAGCGGCTGCCCGAGGTGAGCAGTTCTTC. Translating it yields CASSSAAAARGEQFF.